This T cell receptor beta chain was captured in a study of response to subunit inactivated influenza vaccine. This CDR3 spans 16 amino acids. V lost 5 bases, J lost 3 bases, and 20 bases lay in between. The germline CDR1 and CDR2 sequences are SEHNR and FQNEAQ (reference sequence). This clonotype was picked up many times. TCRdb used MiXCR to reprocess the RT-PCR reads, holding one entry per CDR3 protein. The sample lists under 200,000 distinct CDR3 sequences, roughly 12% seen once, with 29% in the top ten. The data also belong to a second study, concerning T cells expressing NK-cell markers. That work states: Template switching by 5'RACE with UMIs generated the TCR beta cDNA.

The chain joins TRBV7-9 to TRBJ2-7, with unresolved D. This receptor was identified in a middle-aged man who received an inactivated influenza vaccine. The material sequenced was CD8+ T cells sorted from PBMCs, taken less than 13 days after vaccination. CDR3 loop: CASSPSERVTYYEQYF. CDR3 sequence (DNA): TGTGCCAGCAGCCCGTCTGAACGGGTGACCTACTACGAGCAGTACTTC.